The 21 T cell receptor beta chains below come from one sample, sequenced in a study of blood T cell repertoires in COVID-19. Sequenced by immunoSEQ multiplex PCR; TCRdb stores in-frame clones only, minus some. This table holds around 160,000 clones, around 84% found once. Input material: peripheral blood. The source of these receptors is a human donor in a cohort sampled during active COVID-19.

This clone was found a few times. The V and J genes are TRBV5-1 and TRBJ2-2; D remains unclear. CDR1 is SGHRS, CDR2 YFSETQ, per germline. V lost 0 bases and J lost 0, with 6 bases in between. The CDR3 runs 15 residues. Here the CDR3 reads CASSLGRSNTGELFF. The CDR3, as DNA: TGCGCCAGCAGCTTGGGCCGGTCGAACACCGGGGAGCTGTTTTTT.

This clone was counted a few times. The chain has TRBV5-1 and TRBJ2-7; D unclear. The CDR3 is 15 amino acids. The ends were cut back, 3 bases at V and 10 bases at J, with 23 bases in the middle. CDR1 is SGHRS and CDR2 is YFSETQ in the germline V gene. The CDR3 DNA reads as TGCGCCAGCAGCTCTTCCAGTAGACCACCGGGTTTACAGTACTTC. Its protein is CASSSSSRPPGLQYF. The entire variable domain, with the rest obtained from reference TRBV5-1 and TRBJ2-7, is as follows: KAGVTQTPRYLIKTRGQQVTLSCSPISGHRSVSWYQQTPGQGLQFLFEYFSETQRNKGNFPGRFSGRQFSNSRSEMNVSTLELGDSALYLCASSSSSRPPGLQYFGPGTRLTVT.

This chain's CDR3 is CASSVRDKNTEAFF. As DNA, the CDR3 is TGCGCCAGCAGCGTACGGGACAAGAACACTGAAGCTTTCTTT. The chain carries TRBV5-1 and TRBJ1-1, with TRBD1 as a possible D gene (6 bases). CDR1 and CDR2 from the germline V gene are SGHRS and YFSETQ. This CDR3 has 14 residues. The V and J ends lost 4 bases and 1 base respectively, with 11 bases between them.

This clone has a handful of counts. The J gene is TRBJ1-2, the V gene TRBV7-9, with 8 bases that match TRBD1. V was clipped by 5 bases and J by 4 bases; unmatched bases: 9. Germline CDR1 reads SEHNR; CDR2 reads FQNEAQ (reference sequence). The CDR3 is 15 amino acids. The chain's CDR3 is CASSVPGQEVYGYTF. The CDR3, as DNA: TGTGCCAGCAGCGTTCCGGGACAGGAGGTCTATGGCTACACCTTC.

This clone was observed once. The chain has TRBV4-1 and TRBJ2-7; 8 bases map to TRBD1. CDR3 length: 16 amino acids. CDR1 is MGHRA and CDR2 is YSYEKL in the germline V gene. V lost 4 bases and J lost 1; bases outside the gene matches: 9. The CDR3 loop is CASSLSDRGFSYEQYF. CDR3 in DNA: TGCGCCAGCAGCCTCTCAGACAGGGGCTTTTCCTACGAGCAGTACTTC.

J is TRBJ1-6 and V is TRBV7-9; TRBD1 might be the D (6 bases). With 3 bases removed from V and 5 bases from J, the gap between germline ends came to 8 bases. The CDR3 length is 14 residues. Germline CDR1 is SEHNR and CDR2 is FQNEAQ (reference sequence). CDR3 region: CASSLDSHNSPLHF. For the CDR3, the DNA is TGTGCCAGCAGCTTGGACAGCCATAATTCACCCCTCCACTTT.

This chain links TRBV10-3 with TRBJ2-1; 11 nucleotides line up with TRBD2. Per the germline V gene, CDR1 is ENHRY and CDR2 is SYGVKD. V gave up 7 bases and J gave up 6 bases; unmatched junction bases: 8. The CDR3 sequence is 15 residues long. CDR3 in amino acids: CAITLTSGAGNEQFF. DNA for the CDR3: TGTGCCATCACCTTGACTAGCGGGGCTGGCAATGAGCAGTTCTTC.

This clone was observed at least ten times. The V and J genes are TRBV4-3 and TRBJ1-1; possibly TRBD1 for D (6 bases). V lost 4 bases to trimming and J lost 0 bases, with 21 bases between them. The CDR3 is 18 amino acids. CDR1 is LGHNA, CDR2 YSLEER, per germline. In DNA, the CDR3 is TGCGCCAGCAGCCTCTACCACAGGGTGAGGGGCATGAACACTGAAGCTTTCTTT. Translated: CASSLYHRVRGMNTEAFF.

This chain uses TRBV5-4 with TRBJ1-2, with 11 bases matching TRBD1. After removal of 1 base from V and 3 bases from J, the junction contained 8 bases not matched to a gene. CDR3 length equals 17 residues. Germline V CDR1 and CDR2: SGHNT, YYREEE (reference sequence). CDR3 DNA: TGTGCCAGCAGCTTGCGGTCCGGGACAGGGGGGCACTATGGCTACACCTTC. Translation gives CASSLRSGTGGHYGYTF.

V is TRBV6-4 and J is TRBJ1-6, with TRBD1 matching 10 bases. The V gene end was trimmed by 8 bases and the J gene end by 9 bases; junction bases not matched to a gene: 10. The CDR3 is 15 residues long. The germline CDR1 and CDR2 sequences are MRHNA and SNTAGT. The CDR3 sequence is CASRAGTGDTSPLHF. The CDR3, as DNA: TGTGCCAGCCGTGCTGGGACAGGGGACACTTCACCCCTCCACTTT.

CDR3 amino acids: CASSSTGYGKAFF. For the CDR3, the DNA is TGTGCCAGCAGCTCTACAGGGTATGGTAAAGCTTTCTTT. The chain has TRBV5-6 and TRBJ1-1, with TRBD1 as a possible D gene (6 bases). Germline-derived CDR1 and CDR2 are SGHDT and YYEEEE. The CDR3 extends over 13 amino acids. V was shortened by 3 bases and J by 9 bases, with 15 bases between the two germline ends.

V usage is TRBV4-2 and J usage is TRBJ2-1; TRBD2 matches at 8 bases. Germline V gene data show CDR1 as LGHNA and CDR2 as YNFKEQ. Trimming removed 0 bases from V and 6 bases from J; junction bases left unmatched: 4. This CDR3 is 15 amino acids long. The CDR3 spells CASSQDLSGGNEQFF. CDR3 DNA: TGTGCCAGCAGCCAAGATCTCAGCGGGGGCAATGAGCAGTTCTTC.

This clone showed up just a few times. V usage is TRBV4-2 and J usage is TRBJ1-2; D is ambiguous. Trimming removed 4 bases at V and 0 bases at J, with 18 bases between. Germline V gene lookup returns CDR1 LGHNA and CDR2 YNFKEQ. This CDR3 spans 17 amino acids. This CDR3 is CASSRKEGAPSNYGYTF. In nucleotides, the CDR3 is TGTGCCAGCAGCCGCAAGGAGGGTGCCCCCTCTAACTATGGCTACACCTTC.

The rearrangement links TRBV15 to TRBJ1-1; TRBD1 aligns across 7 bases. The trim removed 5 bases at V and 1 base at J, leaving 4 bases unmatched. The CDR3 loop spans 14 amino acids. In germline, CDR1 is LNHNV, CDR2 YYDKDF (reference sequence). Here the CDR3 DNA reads TGTGCCACCAGCGGGGGACAGACGAACACTGAAGCTTTCTTT. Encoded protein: CATSGGQTNTEAFF.

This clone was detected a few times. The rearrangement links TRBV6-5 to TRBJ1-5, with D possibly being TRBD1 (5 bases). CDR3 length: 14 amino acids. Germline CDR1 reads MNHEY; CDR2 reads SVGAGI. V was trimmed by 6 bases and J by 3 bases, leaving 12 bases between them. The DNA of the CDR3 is TGTGCCAGCAGACCCGGGACTCACAATCAGCCCCAGCATTTT. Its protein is CASRPGTHNQPQHF.

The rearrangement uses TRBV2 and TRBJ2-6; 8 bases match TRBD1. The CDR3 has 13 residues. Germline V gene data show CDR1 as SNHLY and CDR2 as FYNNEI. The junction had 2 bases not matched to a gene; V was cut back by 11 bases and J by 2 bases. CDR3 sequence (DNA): TGTGCCTCACAGGGGGCTGGGGCCAACGTCCTGACTTTC. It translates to CASQGAGANVLTF.

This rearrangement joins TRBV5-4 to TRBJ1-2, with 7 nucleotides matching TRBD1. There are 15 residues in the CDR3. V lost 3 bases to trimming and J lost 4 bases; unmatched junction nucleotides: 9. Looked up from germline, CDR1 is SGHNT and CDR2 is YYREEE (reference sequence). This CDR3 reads CASSSKDRSTYGYTF. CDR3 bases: TGTGCCAGCAGCTCGAAGGACAGGTCTACCTATGGCTACACCTTC.

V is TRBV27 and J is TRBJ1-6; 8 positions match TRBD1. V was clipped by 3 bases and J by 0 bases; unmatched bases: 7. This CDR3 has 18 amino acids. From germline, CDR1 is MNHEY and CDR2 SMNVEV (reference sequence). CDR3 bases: TGTGCCAGCAGTTTTAGGGGACAGGATAGCTCCTATAATTCACCCCTCCACTTT. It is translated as CASSFRGQDSSYNSPLHF.

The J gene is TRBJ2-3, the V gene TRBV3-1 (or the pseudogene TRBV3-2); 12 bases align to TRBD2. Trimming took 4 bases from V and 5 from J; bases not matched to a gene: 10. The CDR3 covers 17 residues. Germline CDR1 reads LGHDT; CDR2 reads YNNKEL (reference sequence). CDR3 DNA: TGTGCCAGCAGCCGTTCAGGGACTAGCGGGTTCATAGATACGCAGTATTTT. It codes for CASSRSGTSGFIDTQYF.

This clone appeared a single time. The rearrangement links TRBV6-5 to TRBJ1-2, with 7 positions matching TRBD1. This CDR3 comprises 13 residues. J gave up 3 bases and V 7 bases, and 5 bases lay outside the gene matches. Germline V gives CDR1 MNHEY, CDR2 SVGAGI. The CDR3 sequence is CASKLGTDYGYTF. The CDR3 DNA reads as TGTGCCAGCAAATTAGGGACAGACTATGGCTACACCTTC.

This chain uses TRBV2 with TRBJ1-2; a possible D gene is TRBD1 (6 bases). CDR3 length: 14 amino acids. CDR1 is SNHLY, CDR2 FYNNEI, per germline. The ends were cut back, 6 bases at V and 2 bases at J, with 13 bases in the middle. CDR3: CASRPRTANYGYTF. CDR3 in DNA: TGTGCCAGCAGACCCCGGACAGCAAACTATGGCTACACCTTC. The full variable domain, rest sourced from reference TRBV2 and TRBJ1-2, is EPEVTQTPSHQVTQMGQEVILRCVPISNHLYFYWYRQILGQKVEFLVSFYNNEISEKSEIFDDQFSVERPDGSNFTLKIRSTKLEDSAMYFCASRPRTANYGYTFGSGTRLTVV.